This T cell receptor beta chain was identified in a study of T cells in Graves' hyperthyroidism and ophthalmopathy (dated by TCRdb to 2018 to 2020). The study in broad terms: Peripheral blood was collected at initial diagnosis, before any treatment. To identify TCR V-J signatures that set the groups apart, the researchers used a discovery cohort of 100 patients, made up of under 45 with Graves' ophthalmopathy and 57 with stable Graves' hyperthyroidism. Prospective prediction of ophthalmopathy was tested in an independent validation cohort consisting of 18 to 20 hyperthyroidism patients and around 16 patients who later progressed to ophthalmopathy. For training and testing, the 100 or so patients in the discovery cohort were randomly divided in a 7:3 ratio. In over five Graves' hyperthyroidism patients, the study also compared T-cell repertoires from thyroid tissue with T-cell repertoires from blood. Once sampling was done, hyperthyroidism patients were given methimazole at a starting dose of 30 mg daily, whereas ophthalmopathy patients were given high-dose intravenous methylprednisolone. TCR Vbeta CDR3 sequencing of approximately 140 peripheral blood samples (under 45 ophthalmopathy, 70 to 85 hyperthyroidism and roughly 17 progressor patients) is reported in the paper. General study outcomes and caveats: Blood samples also contained most of the expanded thyroid clonotypes (frequency above 0.001), which suggests that blood repertoires may reflect thyroid immune responses. No statistical method was used to fix the sample size in advance, and group allocation was not hidden from the investigators. Ophthalmopathy was separated from stable hyperthyroidism by a 13 V-J signature model, with over 85% sensitivity and about 81% specificity obtained in cross-validation and 80%/75% obtained in testing. In validation, progression to ophthalmopathy was predicted by the model with around 71% sensitivity and roughly 76% specificity, a median of about 6.8 months before onset.

Amplification of TCR beta CDR3 regions was carried out from RNA transcripts. A first-round RT-PCR of the TCR CDR3 used the HTBI primer set with the Qiagen OneStep RT-PCR kit. Libraries were constructed in a second round of multiplex PCR, after which size selection and purification were carried out. Libraries were sequenced paired-end with 100 bp reads on an Illumina HiSeq2000. From the authors' description of their analysis: Raw data were processed with SOAPnuke, discarding reads with adapters, uncalled bases, mean Phred below 15, or no exact constant-primer or identifier match. COPE v1.2.5 was used to merge the high-quality paired reads, and each unique nucleotide sequence was defined as a clonotype. MiTCR v1.1 was used to align clonotypes to the IMGT TRBV, TRBD and TRBJ reference segments. The analysis included only V-J combinations with a frequency above 0.0001, which together covered roughly 99% of the repertoires. A TCS score was defined as the ratio between F50 (clonal expansion) and ExV (chaos), using BLOSUM62-based TCRdist between CDR3 peptides within each V-J. Welch's t-statistics and random forest reduced some 510 V-J features to 13, which were used in a naive Bayes classifier (R e1071). TCRdb cleaned the public reads at Q25 with fastp, built clones with MiXCR and kept in-frame beta chains. Under each unique CDR3 protein, matching rows form one entry showing the most common genes and DNA. These V and J calls rely on TCRdb rather than the paper's analysis. The sample table holds roughly 720,000 distinct CDR3 sequences, of which 17% were seen once. The top ten clones comprise 15% to 19% of the sample.

Graves' hyperthyroidism was defined as stable when no progression to ophthalmopathy occurred over 18 months of follow-up. Hyperthyroidism patients were newly diagnosed, with disease duration under 2 months, and aged 18 to 65 years. Patients with uncontrolled infections, other autoimmune diseases, pregnancy or lactation were excluded. Clinical symptoms, serum thyroxine and TRAb, thyroid ultrasound, and orbital computed tomography formed the basis for the diagnoses. PBMCs were separated from under 11 ml of fresh peripheral blood using Ficoll-Paque density gradient centrifugation. Total RNA was extracted using Trizol reagent, and RNA quality was assessed on an Agilent 2100 Bioanalyzer. Notes on this clonotype: Its antigen remains unidentified. Base qualities are not recorded, but no much larger clone differs from it by a single base.

The germline V gene supplies CDR1 SGHAT and CDR2 FQNNGV. The CDR3 spans 16 residues, from the cysteine through the phenylalanine. Only CDR3 DNA is held: 48 bases, read in frame from base 1. Unmatched junction bases come to 9, with V trimmed by 3 bases and J by 5 bases. The sample comprised blood. The receptor's source is a man in his fifties with Graves' hyperthyroidism. The chain was built from TRBV11-2 and TRBJ1-4; 7 junctional bases match TRBD1. The bases read TGTGCCAGCAGCTTGGCAGGGGGATATGCAAATGAAAAACTGTTTTTT. This translates into CASSLAGGYANEKLFF. Where the CDR3 stops, the reference TRBV11-2 and TRBJ1-4 genes take over; the full variable domain is EAGVAQSPRYKIIEKRQSVAFWCNPISGHATLYWYQQILGQGPKLLIQFQNNGVVDDSQLPKDRFSAERLKGVDSTLKIQPAKLEDSAVYLCASSLAGGYANEKLFFGSGTQLSVL.